Below, one T cell receptor (beta chain) is given with its context. Its antigen is unknown. The data derive from a study of identifying expanded T cells in peripheral blood. Study-wide results and limits: Over approximately two and four weeks, about 16 and 19 clones changed, versus around 1.2 between replicates.

TCRdb's table, derived via immunoSEQ multiplex PCR, lists solely in-frame clones and lacks some. This sample has under 70,000 clones, with over 75% found just once. The V gene lost 5 bases and the J gene lost 7 bases, with 16 bases spanning the gap. Germline V lookup: CDR1 MNHNY, CDR2 SVGAGI (reference sequence). The CDR3 spans 14 residues. This chain connects TRBV6-6 to TRBJ2-3; either TRBD1 or TRBD2 may supply D (5 bases each). The clonotype was recovered from a person aged 18 to 70 in good health. The material sequenced was blood. The CDR3 region is CASSPGLMPHTQYF. The CDR3, as DNA: TGTGCCAGCAGTCCGGGGCTGATGCCCCATACGCAGTATTTT.